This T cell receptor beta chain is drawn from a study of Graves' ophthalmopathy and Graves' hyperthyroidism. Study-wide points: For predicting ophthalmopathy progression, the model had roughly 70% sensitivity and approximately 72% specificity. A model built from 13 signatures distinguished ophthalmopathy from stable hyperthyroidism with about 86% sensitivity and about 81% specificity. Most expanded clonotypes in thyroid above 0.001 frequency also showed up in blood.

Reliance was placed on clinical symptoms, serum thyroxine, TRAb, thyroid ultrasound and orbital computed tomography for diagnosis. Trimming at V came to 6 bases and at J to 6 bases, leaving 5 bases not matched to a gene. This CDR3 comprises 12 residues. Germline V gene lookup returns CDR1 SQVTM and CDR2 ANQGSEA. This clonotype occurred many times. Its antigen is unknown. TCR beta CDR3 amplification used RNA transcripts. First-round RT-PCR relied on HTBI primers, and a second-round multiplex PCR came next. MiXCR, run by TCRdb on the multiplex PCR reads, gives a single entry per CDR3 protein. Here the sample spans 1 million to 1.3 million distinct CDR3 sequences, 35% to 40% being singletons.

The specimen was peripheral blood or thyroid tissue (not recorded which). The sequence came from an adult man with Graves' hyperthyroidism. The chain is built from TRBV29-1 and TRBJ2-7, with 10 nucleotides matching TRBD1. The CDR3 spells CSVLGQGGEQYF. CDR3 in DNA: TGCAGCGTCCTTGGACAGGGGGGCGAGCAGTACTTC.